Detailed here is one T cell receptor (beta chain). This clonotype has at least ten counts. No antigen is known for it. Base quality data are lacking; no much larger clone is found one base away. Library preparation employed 5' RACE. For the blood and skin samples, TCR RNA was reverse transcribed with SuperScript IV using primers for the alpha and beta constant regions. Four rounds of PCR, run with the SP2 primer together with nested alpha and beta constant region primers, were used to amplify the ligated cDNA. An oligonucleotide carrying the Illumina SP2 primer and a UMI was ligated to the cDNA 3' end using T4 RNA ligase 1. To prevent hairpin formation, the 12-nucleotide UMI was made up of two random hexamers with an eight-base spacer between them. From the second PCR onward, TCR alpha and beta chain libraries were processed separately, and dual indexing was applied for multiplexing. After pooling, the indexed libraries were analyzed by capillary electrophoresis and sequenced on either an Illumina MiSeq or NextSeq. PhiX DNA at about 4.5-7% was spiked into libraries to increase base diversity and improve cluster recognition. As for the original processing: Demultiplexor extracted UMIs from read 2, combined them with read 1 TCR sequence, and split reads by sample indices. Decombinator identified V and J genes and V-J junctions, assigning each TCR a five-part identifier including V and J deletions. UMIs were used by Collapsinator to correct sequencing errors and PCR amplification heterogeneity, so that a UMI-based abundance was obtained for each TCR. Identifiers were converted to nucleotide sequence by CDR3Translator and translated to amino acids, and CDR3 regions were extracted on the basis of terminal motifs. After normalization to the amount of input RNA, the error-corrected alpha and beta TCR counts from blood and from skin were compared. Using fastp trimming at Q25 and MiXCR clonotype assembly, TCRdb reanalyzed the public sequencing data and kept in-frame beta chains. Entries that share a CDR3 protein sequence are merged under the most common genes and DNA. For this entry, the V and J calls and clone size follow TCRdb and not the study's own pipeline. Recorded for this sample are about 26,000 distinct CDR3 sequences; roughly a quarter of them occurred a single time. The top ten hold approximately 1.7% of the sample.

The CDR3 has 14 amino acids, counting the end cysteine and phenylalanine. CDR3 DNA is the only sequence kept; it has 42 bases, read in frame from the first base. Looking up the germline V gene (reference sequence) yields CDR1 DFQATT and CDR2 SNEGSKA. The germline ends are 21 bases apart after V is trimmed by 6 bases and J by 6 bases. For whole blood analysis, roughly 2.4 ml of peripheral blood was drawn from adult healthy volunteers into Tempus tubes, and RNA was extracted according to the manufacturer's instructions. Using 3' ligation of a UMI-containing oligonucleotide to TCR cDNA, the study laid out a robust and sensitive protocol to amplify, sequence and analyze TCRs. Total RNA was treated with RQ1 DNase, without cell sorting, prior to reverse transcription, with an input of 1 to 1000 ng being targeted. Libraries were prepared from skin biopsies and whole blood to test how robust the pipeline was in samples where T cells are a minority population.

This entry belongs to a study of naive and memory T cell subsets (dated by TCRdb to about 2017). A note on the overall study: In the figure summarizing the skin biopsy and whole blood samples, approximately 10 blood donors, 7 tuberculin skin test biopsies and 3 saline control biopsies were reported. PCR2 was typically performed as a SYBR Green qPCR that was stopped at a set threshold, although end-point PCR (roughly 6 cycles) could be used instead for low-input samples. Results and caveats for the whole study, not just this receptor: The RNA-based method was acknowledged as potentially sensitive to TCR transcript changes with T cell activation and differentiation.

The rearranged segments are TRBV20-1 and TRBJ2-7; the D region possibly corresponds to TRBD2 (6 bases align). The TCR comes from a female donor in good health. The DNA reads TGCAGTGCAGCGCTCGGGGACTTGATTCGCGAGCAGTACTTC. Translated, this gives CSAALGDLIREQYF.